The rows below give T cell receptor beta chains drawn from one sample of a study of blood T cell repertoires in COVID-19. Profiled with immunoSEQ multiplex PCR; TCRdb holds only in-frame clones, not every one. This sample has approximately 150,000 clones, with 83% found just once. The specimen sequenced was peripheral blood. The source of these receptors is a woman older than 75 with acute or convalescent COVID-19. Each CDR3 is given with its conserved first and last residue. The order of the fields is clone size, D gene, V gene, J gene, CDR3 DNA, CDR3 protein. A D gene is named only where the DNA matches it firmly. The size entry is marked missing in some rows and otherwise reads once, few, many or a size class.

.,.,TRBV10-3,TRBJ2-3,TGTGCCATCAGCGTTAACTCCGATACGCAGTATTTT,CAISVNSDTQYF
.,TRBD2,TRBV19,TRBJ2-7,TGTGCCAGTAGTAGTCATAGCGGGAAATCCTACGAGCAGTACTTC,CASSSHSGKSYEQYF
.,TRBD1,TRBV7-6,TRBJ1-5,TGTGCCAGCAGCTCACGGGAAGGGGGCAGGAATCAGCCCCAGCATTTT,CASSSREGGRNQPQHF
.,TRBD1,TRBV19,TRBJ1-1,TGTGCCAGTAGTTCAATGGACAGGGCGCCTGAAGCTTTCTTT,CASSSMDRAPEAFF
.,.,TRBV15,TRBJ2-5,TGTGCCACCAGCAGACCGATACCCAGAGCGCCCCAAGAGACCCAGTACTTC,CATSRPIPRAPQETQYF
few,TRBD1,TRBV28,TRBJ1-2,TGTGCCAGCAGTCCACCGGACAGGGCTGGCTACACCTTC,CASSPPDRAGYTF
.,.,TRBV18,TRBJ2-5,TGTGCCAGGCCAAAGGGGGGGGGCGGTGAGACCCAGTACTTC,CARPKGGGGETQYF
.,TRBD1,TRBV3-1/TRBV3-2,TRBJ1-2,TGTGCCAGCAGCGCACTGACAGGGGCGATGCGGTACTTC,CASSALTGAMRYF
.,TRBD2,TRBV5-5,TRBJ2-1,TGTGCCAGCAGCTTGGGAGCGGGGGACTACAATGAGCAGTTCTTC,CASSLGAGDYNEQFF
.,.,TRBV7-2,TRBJ1-1,TGTGCCAGCAGCTTAATTGGGAGGTTCACTGAAGCTTTCTTT,CASSLIGRFTEAFF
medium-sized,.,TRBV9,TRBJ2-1,TGTGCCAGCAGCGTAGGGGTCGGGAATGAGCAGTTCTTC,CASSVGVGNEQFF
.,TRBD1,TRBV4-2,TRBJ1-5,TGTGCCAGCAGCCAACCTGGGACAGGGTCCAATCAGCCCCAGCATTTT,CASSQPGTGSNQPQHF
.,.,TRBV20-1,TRBJ2-7,TGCAGTGCTAGTGCGTTAGTCGAGCAGTACTTC,CSASALVEQYF
.,.,TRBV28,TRBJ2-3,TGTGCCAGCAGTTTCTGGGGGCGCCACACAGATACGCAGTATTTT,CASSFWGRHTDTQYF
.,.,TRBV30,TRBJ1-3,TGTGCCTGGGGACACCTCTCTGGAAACACCATATATTTT,CAWGHLSGNTIYF
once,.,TRBV2,TRBJ1-2,TGTGCCAGCAGCCCGACAGGATTTGACTATGGCTACACCTTC,CASSPTGFDYGYTF
.,.,TRBV19,TRBJ1-2,TGTGCCAGTAGTATGAGGGTGGGAACTGGCTACACCTTC,CASSMRVGTGYTF
.,.,TRBV29-1,TRBJ1-1,TGCAGCGGATCAATACAGGGGAACACTGAAGCTTTCTTT,CSGSIQGNTEAFF
once,TRBD2,TRBV5-8,TRBJ2-1,TGTGCCAGCAGCTTGGGTTTAGGGACTACTATCTACAATGAGCAGTTCTTC,CASSLGLGTTIYNEQFF
once,.,TRBV27,TRBJ1-5,TGTGCCAGCAGGCAATCCCAGGGTTTGGGAAATCAGCCCCAGCATTTT,CASRQSQGLGNQPQHF
few,.,TRBV27,TRBJ1-5,TGTGCCAGCAGACCCATAGGCGCCGGGGATCAGCCCCAGCATTTT,CASRPIGAGDQPQHF
.,TRBD1,TRBV9,TRBJ1-4,TGTGCCAGCAGCCCTTGGGACAGTACAACTAATGAAAAACTGTTTTTT,CASSPWDSTTNEKLFF
.,TRBD1,TRBV29-1,TRBJ2-1,TGCAGCGGAGACAGGGGGGGAGATGAGCAGTTCTTC,CSGDRGGDEQFF
.,TRBD2,TRBV19,TRBJ2-5,TGTGCCAGTAGAGCGGGGGTCCAAGTAGGAGAGACCCAGTACTTC,CASRAGVQVGETQYF
.,.,TRBV19,TRBJ1-4,TGTGCCAGTAGTATAGCAGGGTTGGGTGAAAAACTGTTTTTT,CASSIAGLGEKLFF
.,.,TRBV30,TRBJ1-4,TGTGCCTGGAGTGTTGGGGCGCTTAGTGAAAAACTGTTTTTT,CAWSVGALSEKLFF